The T cell receptor beta chain described here comes from a study of CD8+ T cells in alopecia areata. Notes on the study in general: Patients displayed less clarity in TCR sharing than mice, a finding possibly related to HLA.

Extracted RNA was reverse transcribed, and the resulting cDNA served as sequencing template. TCRdb's table, derived via immunoSEQ multiplex PCR, lists solely in-frame clones and lacks some. The data hold fewer than 200,000 clones, with approximately 59% observed a single time. The CDR3 extends over 15 amino acids. J was trimmed by 1 base and V by 4 bases; bases with no gene match: 4. CDR1 SGHRS and CDR2 YFSETQ come from the germline V gene. This clone was found a few times. What it recognizes is unknown. Sequenced here: CD4+ T cells sorted from blood, sampled at week 0. This TCR derives from a human donor with alopecia areata. J is TRBJ2-2 and V is TRBV5-1; TRBD1 matches 7 bases. Here the CDR3 reads CASSRWTGNTGELFF. CDR3 sequence (DNA): TGCGCCAGCAGCCGCTGGACAGGGAACACCGGGGAGCTGTTTTTT.